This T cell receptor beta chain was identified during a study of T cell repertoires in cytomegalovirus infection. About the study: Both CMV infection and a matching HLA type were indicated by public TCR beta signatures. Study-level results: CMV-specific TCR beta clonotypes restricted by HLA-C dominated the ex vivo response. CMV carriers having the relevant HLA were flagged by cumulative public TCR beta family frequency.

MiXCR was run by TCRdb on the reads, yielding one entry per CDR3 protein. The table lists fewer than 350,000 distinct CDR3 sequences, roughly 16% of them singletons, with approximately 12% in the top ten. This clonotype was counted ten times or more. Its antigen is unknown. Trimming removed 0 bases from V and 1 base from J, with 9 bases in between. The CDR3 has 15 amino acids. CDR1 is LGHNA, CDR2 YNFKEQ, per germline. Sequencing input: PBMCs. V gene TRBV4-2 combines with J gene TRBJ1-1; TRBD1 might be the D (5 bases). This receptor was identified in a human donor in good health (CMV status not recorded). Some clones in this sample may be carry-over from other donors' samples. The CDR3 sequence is CASSQEGTANTEAFF. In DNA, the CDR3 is TGTGCCAGCAGCCAAGAGGGGACCGCGAACACTGAAGCTTTCTTT.